These 11 T cell receptor beta chains were all obtained from the same sample, sequenced in a study of T-cell memory formation after mild COVID-19. In TCRdb, the 5' RACE reads were re-called with MiXCR into one record per CDR3 protein. The table has 150,000 to 200,000 distinct CDR3 sequences, over 10% seen once; the top ten hold more than 3%. The material sequenced was PBMCs or a T cell subset sorted from them (not recorded which). The source is a man younger than 35 who had mild COVID-19 (a few samples of this study predate the infection). Cell type and time point are not known.

This clonotype was counted at least ten times. The V call is TRBV24-1, the J call TRBJ1-5; no clear D. Trimming removed 5 bases from V and 7 bases from J, with 11 bases in between. This CDR3 contains 13 residues. Per germline, CDR1 KGHDR and CDR2 SFDVKD. The CDR3 protein is CATSGSGEQPQHF. In nucleotides, the CDR3 is TGTGCCACCAGTGGTAGCGGGGAACAGCCCCAGCATTTT.

This clonotype was detected only a few times. The chain joins TRBV7-2 to TRBJ1-1; 8 positions match TRBD1. The germline gives CDR1 SGHTA, CDR2 FQGNSA. Trimming took 6 bases from V and 3 from J; bases not matched to a gene: 6. CDR3 length: 14 amino acids. CDR3 DNA: TGTGCCAGCAGACCGGGACAGGTACACACTGAAGCTTTCTTT. It codes for CASRPGQVHTEAFF.

The chain carries TRBV24-1 and TRBJ1-5; D uncertain. Trimming pared 7 bases from V and 2 bases from J, leaving 8 bases between. The CDR3 is made up of 13 amino acids. Germline V gene lookup returns CDR1 KGHDR and CDR2 SFDVKD. CDR3 sequence reads: CATSRKGNQPQHF. CDR3 DNA sequence: TGTGCCACCAGCCGTAAAGGCAATCAGCCCCAGCATTTT.

This clonotype was seen ten or more times. V and J are TRBV3-1 and TRBJ1-2; 8 nucleotides line up with TRBD1. There are 15 residues in the CDR3. Per germline, CDR1 LGHDT and CDR2 YNNKEL (reference sequence). V lost 4 bases and J lost 5; bases outside the gene matches: 9. DNA for the CDR3: TGTGCCAGCAGCCGAAGAGGGACAGGCGCTTATGGCTACACCTTC. Protein: CASSRRGTGAYGYTF.

This clonotype has more than one count but fewer than ten. The rearrangement links TRBV20-1 to TRBJ1-4, with 7 bases fitting TRBD1. In germline, CDR1 is DFQATT, CDR2 SNEGSKA (reference sequence). This CDR3 has 16 residues. V shed 3 bases and J 5 bases; nucleotides not matched to a gene: 12. CDR3 sequence reads: CSAREKYRGLNEKLFF. The CDR3 DNA is TGCAGTGCTAGGGAGAAGTACAGGGGACTAAATGAAAAACTGTTTTTT.

This clonotype was counted ten times or more. The chain recombines TRBV4-3 with TRBJ2-5; the D is unclear. This CDR3 is 16 amino acids long. Germline V gives CDR1 LGHNA, CDR2 YSLEER. V lost 0 bases to trimming and J lost 2 bases, with 13 bases between them. The CDR3 nucleotides read TGCGCCAGCAGCCAAGATGGCCCTCAGCCGCAAGAGACCCAGTACTTC. Protein sequence: CASSQDGPQPQETQYF.

This clonotype was counted many times. This chain uses TRBV4-3 with TRBJ1-2, with D unclear. Trimming left V 0 bases short and J 3 bases short, with 11 bases between. This CDR3 spans 15 amino acids. The germline V gene has CDR1 LGHNA and CDR2 YSLEER. CDR3 nucleotide sequence: TGCGCCAGCAGCCAAGAGCGAGAGCTCTACTATGGCTACACCTTC. It is translated as CASSQERELYYGYTF.

At least ten counts were recorded for this clonotype. This sequence joins TRBV5-1 and TRBJ2-5, with D possibly matching TRBD2 (5 bases). Between the trimmed V and J ends, which lost 1 base and 2 bases, there was a span of 9 bases. The CDR3 is made up of 14 amino acids. Germline loops: CDR1 SGHRS, CDR2 YFSETQ. The CDR3 protein is CASSLSPGQETQYF. The CDR3 coding sequence is TGCGCCAGCAGCTTGTCCCCGGGGCAAGAGACCCAGTACTTC.

The J gene is TRBJ2-7, the V gene TRBV3-1; 7 nucleotides match TRBD1. The CDR3 has 15 residues. With V trimmed by 7 bases and J by 5 bases, 14 bases remained unmatched. Germline V gives CDR1 LGHDT, CDR2 YNNKEL (reference sequence). Here the CDR3 reads CASTQNTGTAHEQYF. The DNA of the CDR3 is TGTGCCAGCACCCAGAACACAGGGACAGCCCACGAGCAGTACTTC.

This clonotype was found a few times. The chain carries TRBV4-3 and TRBJ2-3; maybe TRBD1 (6 bases). Deletions cut 1 base from V and 4 bases from J, with 9 bases between. Per germline, CDR1 LGHNA and CDR2 YSLEER. CDR3 length equals 14 residues. CDR3 sequence reads: CASSQAGDADTQYF. The CDR3, as DNA: TGCGCCAGCAGCCAAGCAGGGGACGCAGATACGCAGTATTTT.

The rearrangement joins TRBV5-1 to TRBJ1-1; D is uncertain. CDR3 length equals 13 residues. The V gene lost 1 base and the J gene lost 8 bases, with 12 bases spanning the gap. Germline CDR1 and CDR2: SGHRS and YFSETQ. The CDR3 sequence: CASSLSTYGEAFF. For the CDR3, the DNA is TGCGCCAGCAGCTTGTCCACATACGGCGAAGCTTTCTTT.